A single sample gave rise to the 13 T cell receptor beta chains below, sequenced in a study of cytomegalovirus exposure and HLA in healthy donors. Use of 60 Vbeta and 13 Jbeta primers characterized the PCR. Method: immunoSEQ multiplex PCR; TCRdb's copy keeps in-frame clones and lacks some. The sample yields approximately 200,000 clones, roughly 83% seen once. Sequencing was carried out using PBMCs. Receptors originate from a girl aged 5 to 17 in good health and CMV-seronegative.

This clone was found a few times. The chain links TRBV11-3 to TRBJ2-7; TRBD1 matches at 7 bases. CDR3 size: 14 residues. Germline assignment: CDR1 SGHNT and CDR2 YENEEA. With 1 base clipped from V and 2 bases from J, the junction kept 2 bases outside the gene matches. CDR3 sequence reads: CASSLGGQAYEQYF. CDR3 nucleotides: TGTGCCAGCAGCTTAGGAGGACAGGCCTACGAGCAGTACTTC.

CDR3 DNA: TGTGCCACCAGCCCCTGGACAGGGGCCCCTGAAGCTTTCTTT. This encodes CATSPWTGAPEAFF. The rearrangement joins TRBV15 to TRBJ1-1, with TRBD1 matching over 9 bases. This CDR3 is 14 amino acids long. CDR1 is LNHNV and CDR2 is YYDKDF in the germline V gene (reference sequence). Unmatched junction bases numbered 7, after V lost 5 bases and J lost 6 bases.

This clone was observed a few times. The chain recombines TRBV30 with TRBJ2-2, with TRBD2 as a possible D gene (7 bases). CDR1 and CDR2 from the germline V gene are GTSNPN and SVGIG (reference sequence). Trimming left V 1 base short and J 7 bases short, with 22 bases between. CDR3 length: 17 amino acids. The CDR3 protein is CAWSAGGGAGGGGELFF. The DNA of the CDR3 is TGTGCCTGGAGTGCTGGTGGGGGGGCAGGCGGTGGCGGGGAGCTGTTTTTT.

The V gene is TRBV28, the J gene TRBJ1-1; TRBD1 agrees at 7 bases. The CDR3 is 13 residues long. The germline gives CDR1 MDHEN, CDR2 SYDVKM. The V segment lost 11 bases and the J segment 2 bases; nucleotides outside the gene matches: 8. The CDR3 protein is CAVSGTDNTEAFF. CDR3 DNA: TGTGCCGTTTCCGGGACAGATAACACTGAAGCTTTCTTT.

Only one count was recorded for this clone. CDR3 DNA: TGCGCCAGCAACGTAGCGGGAGCCTACGAGCAGTACTTC. This translates into CASNVAGAYEQYF. V is TRBV10-2 and J is TRBJ2-7, with TRBD2 matching over 9 bases. The junction had 3 bases not matched to a gene; V was cut back by 7 bases and J by 2 bases. Germline V gene sequence: CDR1 WSHSY, CDR2 SAAADI. CDR3 size: 13 residues.

The chain uses TRBV27 and TRBJ2-7, with TRBD1 as a possible D gene (6 bases). Germline loops: CDR1 MNHEY, CDR2 SMNVEV (reference sequence). Trimming removed 3 bases at V and 2 bases at J, with 17 bases between. The CDR3 is 16 amino acids. CDR3 amino acids: CASSFQRMDSTYEQYF. DNA of the CDR3: TGTGCCAGCAGTTTTCAAAGGATGGACAGCACCTACGAGCAGTACTTC.

V usage is TRBV5-1 and J usage is TRBJ1-2; no firm D call. This CDR3 comprises 13 residues. From germline, CDR1 is SGHRS and CDR2 YFSETQ. V was shortened by 4 bases and J by 3 bases, with 10 bases between the two germline ends. The CDR3 DNA reads TGCGCCAGCAGCCCCGGGAACTACTATGGCTACACCTTC. Protein sequence: CASSPGNYYGYTF.

This clone was recorded only once. The V call is TRBV5-4, the J call TRBJ2-7; D is perhaps TRBD2 (6 bases). The ends were cut back, 3 bases at V and 4 bases at J, with 14 bases in the middle. The CDR3 length is 14 residues. CDR1 is SGHNT and CDR2 is YYREEE in the germline V gene (reference sequence). CDR3 loop: CASSSGTGRYEQYF. The CDR3 DNA sequence: TGTGCCAGCAGCTCGGGGACGGGGAGGTACGAGCAGTACTTC.

The chain combines TRBV2 with TRBJ2-3; tentative D call: TRBD2 (6 bases). The CDR3 totals 13 residues. Germline V CDR1 and CDR2: SNHLY, FYNNEI. V shed 9 bases and J shed 1 base, with 11 bases lying between them. This CDR3 is CASGTLRTDTQYF. CDR3 DNA: TGTGCCAGTGGGACTCTCCGCACAGATACGCAGTATTTT.

The J gene is TRBJ2-3, the V gene TRBV5-1; 7 nucleotides align to TRBD2. The CDR3 extends over 16 amino acids. V shed 0 bases and J 0 bases; nucleotides not matched to a gene: 4. Germline V gene data show CDR1 as SGHRS and CDR2 as YFSETQ. CDR3 region: CASSLEVRGSTDTQYF. The CDR3 DNA sequence: TGCGCCAGCAGCTTGGAAGTGCGGGGGAGCACAGATACGCAGTATTTT.

The chain has TRBV7-3 and TRBJ1-1; D perhaps matches TRBD1 (6 bases). Germline V gives CDR1 SGHTA, CDR2 FQGTGA. Trimming cost V 6 bases and J 6 bases, with 8 bases left between them. This CDR3 spans 11 amino acids. CDR3 DNA sequence: TGTGCCAGCAGTCGGACAGCTGAAGCTTTCTTT. It yields the protein CASSRTAEAFF.

V and J are TRBV7-2 and TRBJ1-2; perhaps TRBD1 as D (5 bases). The CDR3 length is 15 residues. Germline V CDR1 and CDR2: SGHTA, FQGNSA. Trimming took 1 base from V and 8 from J, leaving 17 bases between them. CDR3 region: CASSLGAPGRMGYTF. CDR3 nucleotides: TGTGCCAGCAGCTTAGGGGCACCAGGGCGCATGGGCTACACCTTC.

The chain is built from TRBV5-4 and TRBJ1-1, with 7 bases that match TRBD1. The CDR3 is 16 amino acids. Germline trimming cut 4 bases from V and 2 bases from J; bases unmatched to any gene: 11. CDR1 and CDR2 (germline): SGHNT, YYREEE (reference sequence). The CDR3 sequence is CASSRDSGTANTEAFF. In DNA form, the CDR3 reads TGTGCCAGCAGCAGAGATTCTGGGACAGCCAACACTGAAGCTTTCTTT. Based on the CDR3 plus reference TRBV5-4 and TRBJ1-1, the full variable domain is ETGVTQSPTHLIKTRGQQVTLRCSSQSGHNTVSWYQQALGQGPQFIFQYYREEENGRGNFPPRFSGLQFPNYSSELNVNALELDDSALYLCASSRDSGTANTEAFFGQGTRLTVV.